The 18 T cell receptor beta chains presented below share a single source sample, sequenced in a study of control samples from healthy donors and cancer patients. Assay: immunoSEQ multiplex PCR; the TCRdb copy retains only in-frame clones and omits some. The table includes 95,000 to 130,000 clones, around 89% detected once. Sequencing was done on a sample of blood. The receptors here all came from a woman in her 70s in good health.

This clone has more than one count but fewer than ten. This chain joins TRBV10-3 and TRBJ1-5, with D maybe TRBD1 (5 bases). Germline V gene lookup returns CDR1 ENHRY and CDR2 SYGVKD. Trimming took off 10 bases at V and 4 bases at J, with 14 bases between the two ends. The CDR3 covers 13 residues. This CDR3 reads CATHPDINQPQHF. The CDR3 region has the DNA TGTGCCACCCACCCGGACATAAATCAGCCCCAGCATTTT.

The CDR3 spells CSVWTGVGQPQHF. The CDR3 coding sequence is TGCAGCGTCTGGACAGGGGTAGGGCAGCCCCAGCATTTT. The genes are TRBV29-1 and TRBJ1-5; TRBD1 aligns across 9 bases. From germline, CDR1 is SQVTM and CDR2 ANQGSEA. This CDR3 region has 13 residues. V shed 6 bases and J 7 bases; nucleotides not matched to a gene: 7.

The V and J genes are TRBV5-4 and TRBJ2-2; no firm D call. The V gene's germline CDR1 is SGHNT and CDR2 YYREEE (reference sequence). This CDR3 is 13 amino acids long. V was cut by 10 bases and J by 0 bases, with 10 bases left in between. The CDR3 DNA sequence: TGTGCCGGAATCTCCGCGAACACCGGGGAGCTGTTTTTT. Translated, it gives CAGISANTGELFF.

The V and J genes are TRBV5-1 and TRBJ2-3, with 7 bases aligning to TRBD2. With 4 bases clipped from V and 2 bases from J, the junction kept 7 bases outside the gene matches. CDR3 length: 15 amino acids. Germline values: CDR1 SGHRS, CDR2 YFSETQ. The CDR3 DNA follows: TGCGCCAGCAGCGGGGAGCGGGGCGACACAGATACGCAGTATTTT. This codes for CASSGERGDTDTQYF.

This rearrangement joins TRBV4-1 to TRBJ1-3; no firm D call. The germline CDR1 and CDR2 sequences are MGHRA and YSYEKL. This CDR3 is 15 amino acids long. With 1 base removed from V and 4 bases from J, the gap between germline ends came to 11 bases. CDR3 sequence: CASSQVPGSGNTIYF. CDR3 DNA sequence: TGCGCCAGCAGCCAAGTCCCGGGGTCCGGAAACACCATATATTTT.

The rearrangement uses TRBV5-1 and TRBJ1-3; D call uncertain. Germline loops: CDR1 SGHRS, CDR2 YFSETQ. The CDR3 has 14 amino acids. Trimming shortened V by 0 bases and J by 3 bases, and 7 bases separated the two germline ends. CDR3 sequence reads: CASSLGSGGNTIYF. The CDR3 DNA reads TGCGCCAGCAGCTTGGGGTCGGGTGGAAACACCATATATTTT.

This clone was counted ten times or more. The chain carries TRBV7-9 and TRBJ1-5; D remains unclear. The CDR3 is made up of 13 amino acids. Germline loops: CDR1 SEHNR, CDR2 FQNEAQ (reference sequence). V lost 3 bases and J 5 bases, leaving 8 bases between the germline ends. CDR3 DNA sequence: TGTGCCAGCAGCTTCGGCCAGGATCAGCCCCAGCATTTT. Translating it yields CASSFGQDQPQHF. The full variable domain, rest sourced from reference TRBV7-9 and TRBJ1-5, is DTGVSQNPRHKITKRGQNVTFRCDPISEHNRLYWYRQTLGQGPEFLTYFQNEAQLEKSRLLSDRFSAERPKGSFSTLEIQRTEQGDSAMYLCASSFGQDQPQHFGDGTRLSIL.

This chain links TRBV7-8 with TRBJ1-4; D not certain. The germline CDR1 and CDR2 sequences are SGHVS and FQNEAQ. Deletions cut 0 bases from V and 3 bases from J, with 5 bases between. The CDR3 has 14 residues. CDR3 DNA: TGTGCCAGCAGCTTAGCGCGGGCTAATGAAAAACTGTTTTTT. Translation: CASSLARANEKLFF. The full variable domain, in which reference TRBV7-8 and TRBJ1-4 provide the parts outside the CDR3, is GAGVSQSPRYKVAKRGQDVALRCDPISGHVSLFWYQQALGQGPEFLTYFQNEAQLDKSGLPSDRFFAERPEGSVSTLKIQRTQQEDSAVYLCASSLARANEKLFFGSGTQLSVL.

Concerning this clone itself: The junction does not match germline at one end; this may be a read error. Other nucleotide sequences from this sample produce the same CDR3. The chain carries TRBV4-3 and TRBJ2-5, with a possible D match to TRBD2 (5 bases). The germline gives CDR1 LGHNA, CDR2 YSLEER. The CDR3 totals 14 residues. In nucleotides, the CDR3 is TGCGCCAGCAGCCAAGATCCCGGGAAAGAGACCCAATACTTC. Protein: CASSQDPGKETQYF.

The J gene is TRBJ1-2, the V gene TRBV6-5; a possible D gene is TRBD1 (6 bases). There are 15 residues in the CDR3. Trimming shortened V by 7 bases and J by 6 bases, and 21 bases separated the two germline ends. Germline loops: CDR1 MNHEY, CDR2 SVGAGI. Here the CDR3 reads CASKRLWGGEDGYTF. The DNA of the CDR3 is TGTGCCAGCAAGAGGCTTTGGGGGGGCGAGGATGGCTACACCTTC.

The J gene is TRBJ2-1, the V gene TRBV27; possibly TRBD2 for D (6 bases). Germline V gene lookup returns CDR1 MNHEY and CDR2 SMNVEV (reference sequence). CDR3 length equals 16 residues. V gave up 3 bases and J gave up 4 bases, with 16 bases separating them. CDR3 in amino acids: CASSFHIRELYNEQFF. Here the CDR3 DNA reads TGTGCCAGCAGTTTCCATATACGGGAGTTATACAATGAGCAGTTCTTC.

The gene calls are TRBV27 and TRBJ1-1; D possibly corresponds to TRBD1 (5 bases). This CDR3 contains 13 residues. V was shortened by 5 bases and J by 11 bases, with 18 bases between the two germline ends. Germline V gives CDR1 MNHEY, CDR2 SMNVEV (reference sequence). DNA of the CDR3: TGTGCCAGCAGTCCCTGGGACGCCAAAGTCGCTTTCTTT. Translation gives CASSPWDAKVAFF.

This rearrangement joins TRBV18 to TRBJ2-5, with D perhaps TRBD1 or TRBD2 (5 bases each). This CDR3 spans 12 amino acids. Germline assignment: CDR1 KGHSH and CDR2 LQKENI. The V end lost 6 bases, the J end lost 5 bases, and 10 bases lay between the germline ends. The CDR3, as DNA: TGTGCCAGCTCCCGTGGGGGTGAGACCCAGTACTTC. Its translation: CASSRGGETQYF.

The chain's CDR3 is CASSEGSNYGYTF. The DNA for the CDR3 is TGCGCCAGCAGCGAGGGCTCTAACTATGGCTACACCTTC. The chain links TRBV5-1 to TRBJ1-2; D is ambiguous. Per the germline V gene, CDR1 is SGHRS and CDR2 is YFSETQ. The ends were cut back, 4 bases at V and 0 bases at J, with 7 bases in the middle. This CDR3 spans 13 amino acids.

The V call is TRBV9, the J call TRBJ2-1; 9 bases match TRBD2. CDR1 and CDR2 from the germline V gene are SGDLS and YYNGEE. CDR3 size: 15 residues. The trim removed 1 base at V and 4 bases at J, leaving 3 bases unmatched. The CDR3 DNA reads as TGTGCCAGCAGCGTAATTGCGGGGGGGTACAATGAGCAGTTCTTC. It yields the protein CASSVIAGGYNEQFF.

A remark on this clone: Compared with germline, one end of the junction differs, possibly owing to a read error. The chain links TRBV2 to TRBJ2-6; D gene unclear. This CDR3 has 15 residues. Looked up from germline, CDR1 is SNHLY and CDR2 is FYNNEI. The DNA for the CDR3 is TGTGCCAGCAGTAGGACGGTCTCTGGGACCAACGTCCTGACTTTC. Translation: CASSRTVSGTNVLTF.

The rearrangement uses TRBV27 and TRBJ2-7, with D maybe TRBD1 (5 bases). This CDR3 has 14 amino acids. The germline gives CDR1 MNHEY, CDR2 SMNVEV (reference sequence). Trimming removed 1 base from V and 9 bases from J, with 16 bases in between. DNA of the CDR3: TGTGCCAGCAGTTTATGGGCGGACAATACTCTGCAGTACTTC. Its protein product is CASSLWADNTLQYF.

V and J are TRBV6-2 or TRBV6-3 and TRBJ2-1; perhaps TRBD1 as D (5 bases). V was trimmed by 4 bases and J by 7 bases, leaving 11 bases between them. The CDR3 length is 13 residues. Germline-derived CDR1 and CDR2 are MNHEY and SVGEGT. As DNA, the CDR3 is TGTGCCAGCAGTTCCCAGGGTTTTAATGAGCAGTTCTTC. Amino acids: CASSSQGFNEQFF.